Listed here are 16 T cell receptor beta chains from one sample, sequenced in a study of response to subunit inactivated influenza vaccine. TCRdb itself ran the RT-PCR reads through MiXCR, one entry per CDR3 protein. The data show more than 700,000 distinct CDR3 sequences, 21% seen once. The sample in question was PBMCs from blood, obtained 5 days after vaccination. Source of these receptors: a middle-aged man who received an inactivated influenza vaccine.

The gene calls are TRBV27 and TRBJ2-4, with D possibly matching TRBD2 (6 bases). V was cut by 10 bases and J by 1 base, with 11 bases left in between. Germline V CDR1 and CDR2: MNHEY, SMNVEV (reference sequence). The CDR3 sequence is 13 residues long. The DNA for the CDR3 is TGTGCCATCCCTAGCGCCGCCAAAAACATTCAGTACTTC. This gives the protein CAIPSAAKNIQYF.

The gene calls are TRBV7-9 and TRBJ1-1; no clear D gene. Trimming left V 4 bases short and J 1 base short, with 10 bases between. CDR3 length: 14 residues. Germline CDR1 is SEHNR and CDR2 is FQNEAQ (reference sequence). The CDR3 is CASSSRGSNTEAFF. For the CDR3, the DNA is TGTGCCAGCAGCTCACGAGGCTCGAACACTGAAGCTTTCTTT. The complete variable domain, with remaining parts taken from reference TRBV7-9 and TRBJ1-1, reads DTGVSQNPRHKITKRGQNVTFRCDPISEHNRLYWYRQTLGQGPEFLTYFQNEAQLEKSRLLSDRFSAERPKGSFSTLEIQRTEQGDSAMYLCASSSRGSNTEAFFGQGTRLTVV.

The rearrangement uses TRBV29-1 and TRBJ2-5; 9 bases map to TRBD1. The CDR3 has 12 residues. Germline loops: CDR1 SQVTM, CDR2 ANQGSEA. J was trimmed by 4 bases and V by 7 bases; bases with no gene match: 4. The CDR3 loop is CSAGTGRETQYF. Written as DNA, the CDR3 is TGCAGCGCCGGGACAGGGAGAGAGACCCAGTACTTC.

This chain uses TRBV4-2 with TRBJ2-7; 9 bases align to TRBD1. Germline V gene data show CDR1 as LGHNA and CDR2 as YNFKEQ. Losses at the gene ends were 0 bases for V and 4 bases for J; bases not matched to a gene: 7. The CDR3 extends over 16 amino acids. The CDR3 DNA sequence: TGTGCCAGCAGCCAAGACGGGACAGGGCAATTTTACGAGCAGTACTTC. Residues: CASSQDGTGQFYEQYF.

The rearrangement uses TRBV6-1 and TRBJ2-7; D may match TRBD1 or TRBD2 (6 bases each). Germline CDR1 and CDR2: MNHNS and SASEGT. CDR3 size: 18 residues. Between the trimmed V and J ends, which lost 5 bases and 0 bases, there was a span of 23 bases. The CDR3: CASSPGLGGAAPSYEQYF. DNA for the CDR3: TGTGCCAGCAGTCCGGGATTGGGGGGCGCGGCCCCCTCCTACGAGCAGTACTTC.

CDR3 loop: CASTSVLYNEQFF. In DNA form, the CDR3 reads TGTGCCAGCACTAGCGTACTTTACAATGAGCAGTTCTTC. The V gene is TRBV28, the J gene TRBJ2-1; a weak D match, TRBD2 (6 bases). Germline values: CDR1 MDHEN, CDR2 SYDVKM. The V and J ends lost 7 bases and 4 bases respectively, with 11 bases between them. This CDR3 is 13 amino acids long.

The chain recombines TRBV6-5 with TRBJ2-3; the D is unclear. The CDR3 covers 15 residues. Per the germline V gene, CDR1 is MNHEY and CDR2 is SVGAGI. The ends were cut back, 1 base at V and 2 bases at J, with 10 bases in the middle. The CDR3 coding sequence is TGTGCCAGCAGTTACTTTCCGCAGGCCACAGATACGCAGTATTTT. As protein: CASSYFPQATDTQYF.

The chain combines TRBV5-1 with TRBJ1-4, with unresolved D. V lost 4 bases and J 4 bases, leaving 14 bases between the germline ends. The CDR3 sequence is 15 residues long. Germline V gives CDR1 SGHRS, CDR2 YFSETQ. CDR3 DNA sequence: TGCGCCAGCAGCCCAGCAGCGAACCTTAATGAAAAACTGTTTTTT. Protein product: CASSPAANLNEKLFF.

The chain has TRBV10-3 and TRBJ1-4; D uncertain. Trimming stripped 2 bases from V and 6 bases from J, with 7 bases between. Germline V gene sequence: CDR1 ENHRY, CDR2 SYGVKD. The CDR3 spans 13 residues. CDR3 nucleotide sequence: TGTGCCATCAGTGAGGATTTTGATGAAAAACTGTTTTTT. This codes for CAISEDFDEKLFF.

This clonotype was seen a few times. This sequence joins TRBV6-5 and TRBJ1-2; unclear D gene. The germline V gene encodes CDR1 MNHEY and CDR2 SVGAGI. V dropped 6 bases and J dropped 7 bases, with 12 bases sitting between them. The CDR3 length is 12 residues. In nucleotides, the CDR3 is TGTGCCAGCAGATTCTCCGCTGGTGGCTACACCTTC. Translated: CASRFSAGGYTF.

The gene calls are TRBV29-1 and TRBJ1-3; no clear D gene. This CDR3 has 11 residues. V was clipped by 5 bases and J by 3 bases, with 5 bases between them. From germline, CDR1 is SQVTM and CDR2 ANQGSEA. The CDR3 protein is CSVLRGNTIYF. CDR3 bases: TGCAGCGTTTTACGTGGAAACACCATATATTTT.

This chain joins TRBV6-1 and TRBJ2-3; D gene unclear. Trimming pared 2 bases from V and 6 bases from J, leaving 6 bases between. The V gene's germline CDR1 is MNHNS and CDR2 SASEGT. The CDR3 spans 12 residues. CDR3 coding DNA: TGTGCCAGCAGTGAACGTGGGGATACGCAGTATTTT. It yields the protein CASSERGDTQYF.

The J gene is TRBJ2-2, the V gene TRBV28; D call uncertain. Germline V gives CDR1 MDHEN, CDR2 SYDVKM. The CDR3 has 12 amino acids. V was trimmed by 7 bases and J by 5 bases, leaving 8 bases between them. In nucleotides, the CDR3 is TGTGCCAGCACCCTCTCAACCGGGGAGCTGTTTTTT. Translated: CASTLSTGELFF.

The chain recombines TRBV7-2 with TRBJ2-1; TRBD2 matches at 10 bases. Germline CDR1 and CDR2: SGHTA and FQGNSA. Trimming took 5 bases from V and 4 from J; bases not matched to a gene: 8. The CDR3 is 16 amino acids. This chain's CDR3 is CASSPEGSGGYNEQFF. The CDR3 DNA reads as TGTGCCAGCAGCCCCGAAGGTAGCGGGGGGTACAATGAGCAGTTCTTC.

This clonotype showed up just a few times. The gene calls are TRBV6-5 and TRBJ2-2; D possibly corresponds to TRBD1 (6 bases). V lost 2 bases and J lost 6, with 10 bases in between. CDR1 and CDR2 (germline): MNHEY, SVGAGI. The CDR3 extends over 14 amino acids. In DNA form, the CDR3 reads TGTGCCAGCAGTTACAACAGGGTACCCGGGGAGCTGTTTTTT. Amino acids: CASSYNRVPGELFF.

The chain uses TRBV11-2 and TRBJ2-5, with TRBD2 matching over 10 bases. The last part of the DNA fits TRBJ2-1 better; the J call may be wrong. The germline V gene has CDR1 SGHAT and CDR2 FQNNGV. The CDR3 contains 17 residues. The CDR3 DNA follows: TGTGCCAGCAGCTTAGTGTTAATGCTAGCGGGGGAAGAGACCCAGTTCTTC. This translates into CASSLVLMLAGEETQFF.